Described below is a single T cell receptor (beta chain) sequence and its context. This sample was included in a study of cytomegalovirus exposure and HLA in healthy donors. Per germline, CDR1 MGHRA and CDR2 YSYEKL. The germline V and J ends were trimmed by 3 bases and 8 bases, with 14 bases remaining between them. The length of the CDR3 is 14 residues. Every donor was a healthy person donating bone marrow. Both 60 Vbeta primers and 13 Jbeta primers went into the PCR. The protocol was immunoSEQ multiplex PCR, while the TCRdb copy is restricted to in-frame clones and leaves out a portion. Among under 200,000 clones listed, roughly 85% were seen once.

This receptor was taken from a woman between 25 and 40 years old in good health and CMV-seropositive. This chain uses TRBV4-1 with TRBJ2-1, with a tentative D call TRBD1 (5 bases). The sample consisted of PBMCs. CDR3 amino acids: CASSQQGISDEQFF. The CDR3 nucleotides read TGCGCCAGCAGCCAGCAGGGTATCTCGGATGAGCAGTTCTTC.